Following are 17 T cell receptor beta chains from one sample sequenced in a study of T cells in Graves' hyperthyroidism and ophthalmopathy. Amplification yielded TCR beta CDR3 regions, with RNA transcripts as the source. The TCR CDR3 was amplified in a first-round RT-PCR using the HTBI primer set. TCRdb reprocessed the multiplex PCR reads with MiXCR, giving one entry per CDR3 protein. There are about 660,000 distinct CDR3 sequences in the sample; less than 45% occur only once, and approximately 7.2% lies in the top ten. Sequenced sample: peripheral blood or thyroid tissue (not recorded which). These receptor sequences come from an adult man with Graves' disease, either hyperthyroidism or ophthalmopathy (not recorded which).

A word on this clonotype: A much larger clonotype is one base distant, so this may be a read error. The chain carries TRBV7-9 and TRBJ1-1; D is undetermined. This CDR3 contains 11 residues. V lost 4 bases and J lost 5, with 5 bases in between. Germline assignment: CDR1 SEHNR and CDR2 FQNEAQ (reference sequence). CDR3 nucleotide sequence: TGTGCCAGCAGCTCGATTACTGAAGCTTTCTTT. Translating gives CASSSITEAFF. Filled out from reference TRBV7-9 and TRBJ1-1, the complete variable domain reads DTGVSQNPRHKITKRGQNVTFRCDPISEHNRLYWYRQTLGQGPEFLTYFQNEAQLEKSRLLSDRFSAERPKGSFSTLEIQRTEQGDSAMYLCASSSITEAFFGQGTRLTVV.

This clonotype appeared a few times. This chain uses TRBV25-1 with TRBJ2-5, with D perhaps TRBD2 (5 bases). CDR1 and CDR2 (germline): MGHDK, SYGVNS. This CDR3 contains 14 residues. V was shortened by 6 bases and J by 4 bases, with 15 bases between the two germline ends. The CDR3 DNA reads TGTGCCAGCAGCCTCCGGGCGGGCCCAGAGACCCAGTACTTC. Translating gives CASSLRAGPETQYF.

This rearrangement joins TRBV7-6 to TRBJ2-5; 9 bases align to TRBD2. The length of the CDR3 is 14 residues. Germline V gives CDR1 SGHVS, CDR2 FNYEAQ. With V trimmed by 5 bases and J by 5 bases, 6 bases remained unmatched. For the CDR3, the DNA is TGTGCCAGCAGCCCTATAGCGGGAGCGGAGACCCAGTACTTC. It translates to CASSPIAGAETQYF.

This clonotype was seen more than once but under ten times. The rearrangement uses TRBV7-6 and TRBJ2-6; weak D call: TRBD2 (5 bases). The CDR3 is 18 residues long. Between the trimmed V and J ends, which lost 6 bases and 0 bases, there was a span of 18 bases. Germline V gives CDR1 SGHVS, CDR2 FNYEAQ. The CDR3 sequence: CASRSSGFLPSGANVLTF. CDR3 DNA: TGTGCCAGCAGGTCCTCGGGGTTCCTTCCCTCTGGGGCCAACGTCCTGACTTTC.

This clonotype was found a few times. Here the CDR3 reads CSVPGTGLGMNYGYTF. Written as DNA, the CDR3 is TGCAGCGTTCCGGGGACAGGGTTAGGAATGAACTATGGCTACACCTTC. The rearrangement uses TRBV29-1 and TRBJ1-2, with 9 bases matching TRBD1. Trimming cost V 5 bases and J 2 bases; bases outside gene matches: 12. This CDR3 comprises 16 residues. Per the germline V gene, CDR1 is SQVTM and CDR2 is ANQGSEA.

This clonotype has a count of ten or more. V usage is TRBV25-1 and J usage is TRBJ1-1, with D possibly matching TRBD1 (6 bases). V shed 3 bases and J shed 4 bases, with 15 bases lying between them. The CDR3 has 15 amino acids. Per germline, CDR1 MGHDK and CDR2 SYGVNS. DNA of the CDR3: TGTGCCAGCAGTGACCGGGGGGCGGTTATCACTGAAGCTTTCTTT. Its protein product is CASSDRGAVITEAFF. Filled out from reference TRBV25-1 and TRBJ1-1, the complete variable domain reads EADIYQTPRYLVIGTGKKITLECSQTMGHDKMYWYQQDPGMELHLIHYSYGVNSTEKGDLSSESTVSRIRTEHFPLTLESARPSHTSQYLCASSDRGAVITEAFFGQGTRLTVV.

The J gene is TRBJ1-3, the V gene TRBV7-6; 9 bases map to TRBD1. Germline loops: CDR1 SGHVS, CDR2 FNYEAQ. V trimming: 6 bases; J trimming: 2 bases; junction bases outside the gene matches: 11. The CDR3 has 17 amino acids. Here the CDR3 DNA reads TGTGCCAGCAGTTCGAACAGGGGGCGCGGTCCTGGAAACACCATATATTTT. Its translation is CASSSNRGRGPGNTIYF.

CDR3: CASSPRQGVGPYGYTF. DNA for the CDR3: TGTGCCAGTAGCCCCCGACAGGGTGTGGGGCCTTATGGCTACACCTTC. This sequence joins TRBV5-6 and TRBJ1-2, with 7 positions matching TRBD1. This CDR3 has 16 amino acids. Germline loops: CDR1 SGHDT, CDR2 YYEEEE. The junction had 18 bases not matched to a gene; V was cut back by 8 bases and J by 5 bases.

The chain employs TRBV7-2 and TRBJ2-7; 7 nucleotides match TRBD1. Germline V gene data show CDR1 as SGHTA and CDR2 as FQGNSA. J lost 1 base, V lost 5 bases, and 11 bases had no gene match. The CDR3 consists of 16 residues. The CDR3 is CASSQERGLLSYEQYF. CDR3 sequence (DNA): TGTGCCAGCAGCCAAGAGAGGGGGCTGTTGTCCTACGAGCAGTACTTC.

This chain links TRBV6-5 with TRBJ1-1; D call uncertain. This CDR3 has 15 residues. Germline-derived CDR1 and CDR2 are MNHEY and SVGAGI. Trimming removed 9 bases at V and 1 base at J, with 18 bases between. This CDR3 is CASIGPPTRNTEAFF. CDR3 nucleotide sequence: TGTGCCAGTATTGGCCCTCCCACTAGGAACACTGAAGCTTTCTTT.

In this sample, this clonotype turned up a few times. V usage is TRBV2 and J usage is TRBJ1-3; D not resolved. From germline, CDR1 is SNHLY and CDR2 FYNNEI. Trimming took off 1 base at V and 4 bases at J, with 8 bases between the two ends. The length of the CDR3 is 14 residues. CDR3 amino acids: CASSEGALGNTIYF. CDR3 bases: TGTGCCAGCAGTGAAGGGGCTTTGGGAAACACCATATATTTT.

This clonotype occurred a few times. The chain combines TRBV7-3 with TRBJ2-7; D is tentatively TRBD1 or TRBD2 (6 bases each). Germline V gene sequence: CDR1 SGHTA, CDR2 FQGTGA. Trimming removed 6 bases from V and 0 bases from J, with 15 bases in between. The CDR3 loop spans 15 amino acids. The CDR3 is CASSFRGTLSYEQYF. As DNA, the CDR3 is TGTGCCAGCAGTTTTAGGGGGACTCTCTCCTACGAGCAGTACTTC.

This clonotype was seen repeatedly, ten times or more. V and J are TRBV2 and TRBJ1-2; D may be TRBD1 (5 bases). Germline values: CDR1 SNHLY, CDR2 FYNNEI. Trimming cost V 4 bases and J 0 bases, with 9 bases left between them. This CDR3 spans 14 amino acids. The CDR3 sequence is CASSVGGANYGYTF. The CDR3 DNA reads TGTGCCAGCAGTGTTGGAGGGGCTAACTATGGCTACACCTTC.

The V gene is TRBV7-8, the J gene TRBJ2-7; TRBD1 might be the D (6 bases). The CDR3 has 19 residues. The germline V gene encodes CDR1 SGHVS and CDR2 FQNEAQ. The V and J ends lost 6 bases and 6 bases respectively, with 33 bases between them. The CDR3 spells CASSYHQIMAGVTSGEQYF. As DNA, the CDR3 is TGTGCCAGCAGTTACCATCAAATAATGGCAGGGGTCACGTCAGGCGAGCAGTACTTC.

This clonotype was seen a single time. The CDR3 is CSARVRRETREQYF. Here the CDR3 DNA reads TGCAGTGCTAGGGTCCGGCGGGAGACGAGAGAGCAGTACTTC. The rearrangement joins TRBV20-1 to TRBJ2-7, with 7 bases matching TRBD2. V dropped 3 bases and J dropped 7; count of bases not matched to a gene: 12. CDR1 is DFQATT, CDR2 SNEGSKA, per germline (reference sequence). The CDR3 loop spans 14 amino acids.

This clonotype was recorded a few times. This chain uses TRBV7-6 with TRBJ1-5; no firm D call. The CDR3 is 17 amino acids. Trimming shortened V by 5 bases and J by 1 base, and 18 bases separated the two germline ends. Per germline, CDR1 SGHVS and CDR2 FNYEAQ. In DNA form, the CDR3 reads TGTGCCAGCAGCCTATACCCTTTACTGGACAGCAATCAGCCCCAGCATTTT. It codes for CASSLYPLLDSNQPQHF.

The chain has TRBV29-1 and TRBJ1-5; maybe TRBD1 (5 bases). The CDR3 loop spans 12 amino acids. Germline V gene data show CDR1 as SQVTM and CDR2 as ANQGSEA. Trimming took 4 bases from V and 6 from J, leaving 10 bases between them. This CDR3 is CSVAGDGQPQHF. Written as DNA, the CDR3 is TGCAGCGTTGCGGGGGACGGTCAGCCCCAGCATTTT.